This TCR beta chain derives from a study of vaccination and CD4 T cells after COVID-19. Study-wide background: Convalescents were six males and four females, two of them Hispanic. Control cultures used a CEFX viral epitope pool, an HIV-1 Nef peptide pool, or no peptide.

The Oncomine TCR Beta short-read assay sequenced DNA from cultured CD4+ T cells. TCRdb re-analysed the PCR reads in MiXCR, keeping a single row per CDR3 protein. The sample consists of 15,000 to 20,000 distinct CDR3 sequences, roughly 57% of them appearing once. Trimming removed 5 bases at V and 1 base at J, with 16 bases between. Germline CDR1 reads SGHRS; CDR2 reads YFSETQ. The CDR3 covers 16 residues. General study findings and limits: Post-vaccination, and not before, a median approximately 86% of reactive clones appeared in convalescent patients.

Points on this clonotype: Its antigen remains unidentified.

Time point given: late sampling 161 to 241 days after vaccination in a few convalescent patients. This sample's treatment: approximately nine-day PBMC culture with coronavirus spike peptide pools or control peptides (ViraFEST assay). PCR tests turned positive between March and December 2020, before US Alpha, Beta and Delta variants. This clonotype was sampled from a human donor who had recovered from COVID-19. V and J are TRBV5-1 and TRBJ1-5; D perhaps matches TRBD1 (5 bases). The specimen was CD4+ T cells from blood, cultured in vitro, collected about 7 months after SARS-CoV-2 vaccination. The DNA for the CDR3 is TGCGCCAGCAGACCCGTCCCGGGGCCGAGCAATCAGCCCCAGCATTTT. This sequence encodes CASRPVPGPSNQPQHF.